This paragraph reports one T cell receptor (beta chain). Antigen: not known. Method: immunoSEQ multiplex PCR; TCRdb's copy keeps in-frame clones and lacks some. This table has about 110,000 clones, about 92% appearing once. These data belong to a study of T cell responses to AZD1222 COVID-19 vaccine. Study background: Combined were second doses at about 4 or about 12 weeks.

CDR3 length: 13 residues. V shed 1 base and J shed 6 bases, with 7 bases lying between them. Germline V gene lookup returns CDR1 SGHTA and CDR2 FQGNSA. Broader study findings: Spike-specific TCR breadth and depth both grew after two AZD1222 doses. Donors were largely white British and mainly female; clonal diversity was possibly underestimated.

This sample comprised peripheral blood, obtained on day 0 of AZD1222 vaccination. The clonotype comes from an adult in good health. This rearrangement joins TRBV7-2 to TRBJ1-5; D is unresolved. This CDR3 is CASSLVQSQPQHF. The CDR3 DNA sequence: TGTGCCAGCAGCTTAGTGCAAAGTCAGCCCCAGCATTTT. Filled out from reference TRBV7-2 and TRBJ1-5, the complete variable domain reads GAGVSQSPSNKVTEKGKDVELRCDPISGHTALYWYRQSLGQGLEFLIYFQGNSAPDKSGLPSDRFSAERTGGSVSTLTIQRTQQEDSAVYLCASSLVQSQPQHFGDGTRLSIL.